This entry lists 2 T cell receptor beta chains sequenced from one sample in a study of blood T cell repertoires in COVID-19. Method: immunoSEQ multiplex PCR; TCRdb's copy keeps in-frame clones and lacks some. The data hold fewer than 500,000 clones, with approximately 90% observed a single time. Material: PBMCs or T cells enriched from blood (not recorded which). These receptors all stem from a woman aged 18-35 years with acute COVID-19.

This clone was recorded once. This chain connects TRBV4-3 to TRBJ2-2; no firm D call. There are 15 residues in the CDR3. Germline assignment: CDR1 LGHNA and CDR2 YSLEER. The V end lost 4 bases, the J end lost 0 bases, and 9 bases lay between the germline ends. The CDR3: CASSPSGSNTGELFF. In DNA form, the CDR3 reads TGCGCCAGCAGCCCCTCGGGTTCGAACACCGGGGAGCTGTTTTTT.

CDR3 nucleotide sequence: TGTGCCAGCAGACGGGGGACTAGCGGAGAGACCCAGTACTTC. Protein sequence: CASRRGTSGETQYF. V gene TRBV5-5 combines with J gene TRBJ2-5; 11 bases fit TRBD2. The V and J ends lost 5 bases and 4 bases, in that order; junction bases with no gene match: 4. CDR3 length equals 14 residues. Germline V gives CDR1 SGHKS, CDR2 YYEKEE (reference sequence).